The 22 T cell receptor beta chains in this list originate from one sample, sequenced in a study of graft-versus-host responses after intestinal transplantation. Sequenced by immunoSEQ multiplex PCR; TCRdb stores in-frame clones only, minus some. The table records tens of thousands of clones, roughly 92% of them present only once. Here the sequenced sample was bone marrow, taken less than 750 days after intestinal transplantation. Receptors originate from a human patient who received an intestinal transplant, so some T cells may come from the graft donor.

This chain links TRBV5-1 with TRBJ2-7, with 9 bases aligning to TRBD1. Germline CDR1 is SGHRS and CDR2 is YFSETQ. With 0 bases clipped from V and 3 bases from J, the junction kept 1 base outside the gene matches. The CDR3 is made up of 14 amino acids. CDR3 sequence reads: CASSLEGQGYEQYF. For the CDR3, the DNA is TGCGCCAGCAGCTTGGAGGGACAGGGCTACGAGCAGTACTTC.

Written as DNA, the CDR3 is TGTGCCAGCAGTCAGCTGGACAGCGCGAATGAAAAACTGTTTTTT. It yields the protein CASSQLDSANEKLFF. V usage is TRBV6-6 and J usage is TRBJ1-4, with a tentative D call TRBD1 (6 bases). With 5 bases removed from V and 5 bases from J, the gap between germline ends came to 15 bases. Germline V gene sequence: CDR1 MNHNY, CDR2 SVGAGI (reference sequence). The CDR3 contains 15 residues.

The chain has TRBV4-1 and TRBJ1-3; possibly TRBD1 for D (5 bases). Trimming cost V 0 bases and J 4 bases, with 10 bases left between them. The CDR3 spans 15 residues. Germline CDR1 MGHRA, CDR2 YSYEKL. The CDR3 loop is CASSQEAGDGNTIYF. The CDR3 coding sequence is TGCGCCAGCAGCCAAGAGGCGGGGGACGGAAACACCATATATTTT.

The V call is TRBV6-6, the J call TRBJ2-7; D is unresolved. In germline, CDR1 is MNHNY, CDR2 SVGAGI (reference sequence). This CDR3 is built from 15 residues. Between the trimmed V and J ends, which lost 2 bases and 6 bases, there was a span of 17 bases. The chain's CDR3 is CASSYTGLTPGEQYF. The CDR3 region has the DNA TGTGCCAGCAGTTACACGGGCCTAACTCCAGGCGAGCAGTACTTC.

This chain links TRBV6-5 with TRBJ2-7; 12 bases align to TRBD2. This CDR3 comprises 15 residues. Germline trimming cut 6 bases from V and 1 base from J; bases unmatched to any gene: 4. Germline loops: CDR1 MNHEY, CDR2 SVGAGI. As DNA, the CDR3 is TGTGCCAGCAGAACCGGACTAGCGGGGTCCTACGAGCAGTACTTC. It is translated as CASRTGLAGSYEQYF.

V usage is TRBV5-1 and J usage is TRBJ2-7, with 8 bases lining up with TRBD2. Germline V lookup: CDR1 SGHRS, CDR2 YFSETQ. This CDR3 spans 18 amino acids. Unmatched junction bases numbered 18, after V lost 4 bases and J lost 3 bases. The CDR3: CASSHGEKRGWDHYEQYF. CDR3 nucleotide sequence: TGCGCCAGCAGCCACGGTGAGAAGCGGGGGTGGGATCACTACGAGCAGTACTTC. The full variable domain, with the rest looked up from reference TRBV5-1 and TRBJ2-7, is KAGVTQTPRYLIKTRGQQVTLSCSPISGHRSVSWYQQTPGQGLQFLFEYFSETQRNKGNFPGRFSGRQFSNSRSEMNVSTLELGDSALYLCASSHGEKRGWDHYEQYFGPGTRLTVT.

This clone was detected only a few times. The chain has TRBV10-2 and TRBJ2-1; TRBD1 matches 11 bases. This CDR3 is 15 amino acids long. Germline V lookup: CDR1 WSHSY, CDR2 SAAADI. V gave up 4 bases and J gave up 5 bases; unmatched junction bases: 4. In nucleotides, the CDR3 is TGCGCCAGCAGTGGGGACAGGGGGGGGGACAATGAGCAGTTCTTC. Protein: CASSGDRGGDNEQFF.

J is TRBJ2-1 and V is TRBV18; possibly TRBD1 or TRBD2 for D (5 bases each). Trimming shortened V by 6 bases and J by 4 bases, and 25 bases separated the two germline ends. CDR1 and CDR2 from the germline V gene are KGHSH and LQKENI. This CDR3 comprises 18 residues. The CDR3 nucleotides read TGTGCCAGCTCCCTGGGGTCATCGGGACCCTCCTTATACAATGAGCAGTTCTTC. Protein: CASSLGSSGPSLYNEQFF.

J is TRBJ2-2 and V is TRBV2; D ambiguous. CDR3 length: 15 residues. From germline, CDR1 is SNHLY and CDR2 FYNNEI. V lost 2 bases and J 0 bases, leaving 7 bases between the germline ends. CDR3 in DNA: TGTGCCAGCAGTGAACACGCCCCGAACACCGGGGAGCTGTTTTTT. It yields the protein CASSEHAPNTGELFF. Complete variable domain (other parts from reference TRBV2 and TRBJ2-2): EPEVTQTPSHQVTQMGQEVILRCVPISNHLYFYWYRQILGQKVEFLVSFYNNEISEKSEIFDDQFSVERPDGSNFTLKIRSTKLEDSAMYFCASSEHAPNTGELFFGEGSRLTVL.

Written as DNA, the CDR3 is TGTGCCAGCAGTAAAAGCCGTGAGGCCAAAAACATTCAGTACTTC. This translates into CASSKSREAKNIQYF. This chain links TRBV6-5 with TRBJ2-4; D is ambiguous. In germline, CDR1 is MNHEY, CDR2 SVGAGI. The CDR3 extends over 15 amino acids. V was clipped by 5 bases and J by 1 base, with 12 bases between them.

The sample holds one count of this clone. The chain employs TRBV6-5 and TRBJ1-6; possibly TRBD1 for D (5 bases). The CDR3 runs to 13 residues. CDR1 MNHEY and CDR2 SVGAGI come from the germline V gene. V lost 6 bases and J 13 bases, leaving 16 bases between the germline ends. CDR3 protein: CASSWDSSGPLHF. Written as DNA, the CDR3 is TGTGCCAGCAGCTGGGACTCCTCGGGTCCCCTCCACTTT.

The rearrangement links TRBV4-2 to TRBJ1-2, with TRBD1 matching 9 bases. Germline V CDR1 and CDR2: LGHNA, YNFKEQ. Trimming cost V 1 base and J 9 bases; bases outside gene matches: 6. The length of the CDR3 is 14 residues. In DNA, the CDR3 is TGTGCCAGCAGCCAAGGGACAGGGGAACGTCGCTACACCTTC. The encoded protein is CASSQGTGERRYTF.

J is TRBJ2-3 and V is TRBV4-1; the D is unclear. Germline CDR1 is MGHRA and CDR2 is YSYEKL. V was clipped by 2 bases and J by 2 bases, with 11 bases between them. The CDR3 is made up of 15 amino acids. As DNA, the CDR3 is TGCGCCAGCAGCCAAACCAGGTTTTCCACAGATACGCAGTATTTT. Its protein product is CASSQTRFSTDTQYF.

This chain joins TRBV7-9 and TRBJ1-6; TRBD1 is a possible D gene (6 bases). This CDR3 spans 12 amino acids. Trimming stripped 8 bases from V and 6 bases from J, with 8 bases between. Germline V gene lookup returns CDR1 SEHNR and CDR2 FQNEAQ (reference sequence). In DNA form, the CDR3 reads TGTGCCAGCGGGGACACTAATTCACCCCTCCACTTT. Translating it yields CASGDTNSPLHF.

J is TRBJ1-2 and V is TRBV5-4; D not certain. The CDR3 is 16 amino acids. From germline, CDR1 is SGHNT and CDR2 YYREEE (reference sequence). The germline V and J ends were trimmed by 1 base and 0 bases, with 13 bases remaining between them. CDR3 protein: CASSLPLSGANYGYTF. CDR3 in DNA: TGTGCCAGCAGCTTGCCTCTTAGTGGGGCTAACTATGGCTACACCTTC. Looking up the rest from reference TRBV5-4 and TRBJ1-2 gives the full variable domain: ETGVTQSPTHLIKTRGQQVTLRCSSQSGHNTVSWYQQALGQGPQFIFQYYREEENGRGNFPPRFSGLQFPNYSSELNVNALELDDSALYLCASSLPLSGANYGYTFGSGTRLTVV.

The DNA of the CDR3 is TGTGCCAGCAGCTTATGGCGTCTAGCGGACGACCAAGAGACCCAGTACTTC. Protein product: CASSLWRLADDQETQYF. V gene TRBV11-2 combines with J gene TRBJ2-5; 7 nucleotides align to TRBD2. The ends lost 2 bases at V and 0 bases at J; junction bases unmatched: 9. Per germline, CDR1 SGHAT and CDR2 FQNNGV. CDR3 length: 17 amino acids. Combining the CDR3 with reference TRBV11-2 and TRBJ2-5 gives the whole variable domain EAGVAQSPRYKIIEKRQSVAFWCNPISGHATLYWYQQILGQGPKLLIQFQNNGVVDDSQLPKDRFSAERLKGVDSTLKIQPAKLEDSAVYLCASSLWRLADDQETQYFGPGTRLLVL.

This chain uses TRBV27 with TRBJ2-1; D is unclear. Germline lookup yields CDR1 MNHEY and CDR2 SMNVEV (reference sequence). This CDR3 comprises 14 residues. Deletions cut 6 bases from V and 0 bases from J, with 9 bases between. CDR3 DNA: TGTGCCAGCAGCCTCGAGAGCTCCTACAATGAGCAGTTCTTC. This encodes CASSLESSYNEQFF.

The gene calls are TRBV11-2 and TRBJ2-7; no reliable D call. Germline V gives CDR1 SGHAT, CDR2 FQNNGV. The CDR3 has 12 residues. V lost 1 base to trimming and J lost 2 bases, with 3 bases between them. CDR3 region: CASSLGTYEQYF. The CDR3 DNA sequence: TGTGCCAGCAGCTTAGGAACCTACGAGCAGTACTTC.

This rearrangement joins TRBV11-3 to TRBJ1-1; D may be TRBD1 (5 bases). V was pared by 1 base and J by 3 bases, with 6 bases between. Germline-derived CDR1 and CDR2 are SGHNT and YENEEA. The CDR3 extends over 13 amino acids. CDR3 sequence: CASSLGGDTEAFF. The CDR3 DNA follows: TGTGCCAGCAGCTTAGGAGGGGACACTGAAGCTTTCTTT.

The chain employs TRBV19 and TRBJ2-1, with 10 bases fitting TRBD2. Germline V CDR1 and CDR2: LNHDA, SQIVND (reference sequence). J gave up 1 base and V 7 bases, and 4 bases lay outside the gene matches. The CDR3 covers 15 residues. The CDR3 spells CASTLAGASYNEQFF. The CDR3 region has the DNA TGTGCCAGTACCCTAGCGGGAGCTTCCTACAATGAGCAGTTCTTC.

The chain uses TRBV19 and TRBJ1-6; D uncertain. V lost 5 bases and J 3 bases, leaving 8 bases between the germline ends. This CDR3 is built from 14 residues. Germline assignment: CDR1 LNHDA and CDR2 SQIVND (reference sequence). This chain's CDR3 is CASSAGGYNSPLHF. The CDR3, as DNA: TGTGCCAGTAGTGCAGGAGGCTATAATTCACCCCTCCACTTT.

The chain links TRBV18 to TRBJ2-2; D gene unclear. Germline CDR1 reads KGHSH; CDR2 reads LQKENI. V dropped 2 bases and J dropped 0 bases, with 10 bases sitting between them. The CDR3 is 16 residues long. The CDR3 nucleotides are TGTGCCAGCTCACCAAGGTCAAACTCGAACACCGGGGAGCTGTTTTTT. It translates to CASSPRSNSNTGELFF.